A single T cell receptor (beta chain) is shown here with its context. Its specificity is unknown. TCR beta sequencing covered blood CD8+ and CD4+ T cells. These data come from a study of CD8 T cells in Susac syndrome. RNA was extracted with the RNeasy kit, and a quantity of about 0.45 to 1 ug was reverse transcribed using random hexamers. An immunoSEQ multiplex PCR amplified TCR beta CDR3 over 54 Vbeta and 13 Jbeta. TCRdb independently ran MiXCR on the immunoSEQ multiplex PCR reads; one entry per CDR3 protein. In the table there are about 130,000 distinct CDR3 sequences, about 95% of which are singletons. CDR3 length: 13 residues. In germline, CDR1 is LGHDT, CDR2 YNNKEL (reference sequence). Trimming stripped 4 bases from V and 5 bases from J, with 12 bases between. General study findings and limits: Only a relatively small number of individuals were included in the TCR sequencing and HLA analysis.

J is TRBJ2-7 and V is TRBV3-1; D not certain. The source is a human donor in good health. The specimen sequenced was CD4+ T cells from PBMCs. The CDR3 reads CASSLLSRNEQYF. Here the CDR3 DNA reads TGTGCCAGCAGCCTTTTGAGTAGAAACGAGCAGTACTTC.